The TCR beta chain under discussion was sequenced for a study of human T cells and chemical hapten exposure. This CDR3 is 16 amino acids long. Germline V lookup: CDR1 SGHTA, CDR2 FQGNSA. The V end lost 5 bases, the J end lost 0 bases, and 11 bases lay between the germline ends. Noted time point: patch test 3, about 24 weeks after DPC sensitization. The treatment is: therapeutic diphenylcyclopropenone sensitization with weekly scalp DPC. What the library attached to individual cDNA molecules were unique molecular identifiers. TCRdb itself ran the RACE reads through MiXCR, one entry per CDR3 protein. This table has roughly 60,000 distinct CDR3 sequences, around 12% appearing once.

The sample in question was whole blood, obtained in connection with sensitization to the hapten diphenylcyclopropenone (DPC). This TCR was recovered from a man aged 25-45 years with alopecia areata. Some clones in this sample may be carry-over from other donors' samples. This sequence joins TRBV7-2 and TRBJ1-6; a possible D gene is TRBD1 (5 bases). CDR3: CASSLQGNSYNSPLHF. The CDR3 region has the DNA TGTGCCAGCAGCCTGCAGGGCAACTCCTATAATTCACCCCTCCACTTT.